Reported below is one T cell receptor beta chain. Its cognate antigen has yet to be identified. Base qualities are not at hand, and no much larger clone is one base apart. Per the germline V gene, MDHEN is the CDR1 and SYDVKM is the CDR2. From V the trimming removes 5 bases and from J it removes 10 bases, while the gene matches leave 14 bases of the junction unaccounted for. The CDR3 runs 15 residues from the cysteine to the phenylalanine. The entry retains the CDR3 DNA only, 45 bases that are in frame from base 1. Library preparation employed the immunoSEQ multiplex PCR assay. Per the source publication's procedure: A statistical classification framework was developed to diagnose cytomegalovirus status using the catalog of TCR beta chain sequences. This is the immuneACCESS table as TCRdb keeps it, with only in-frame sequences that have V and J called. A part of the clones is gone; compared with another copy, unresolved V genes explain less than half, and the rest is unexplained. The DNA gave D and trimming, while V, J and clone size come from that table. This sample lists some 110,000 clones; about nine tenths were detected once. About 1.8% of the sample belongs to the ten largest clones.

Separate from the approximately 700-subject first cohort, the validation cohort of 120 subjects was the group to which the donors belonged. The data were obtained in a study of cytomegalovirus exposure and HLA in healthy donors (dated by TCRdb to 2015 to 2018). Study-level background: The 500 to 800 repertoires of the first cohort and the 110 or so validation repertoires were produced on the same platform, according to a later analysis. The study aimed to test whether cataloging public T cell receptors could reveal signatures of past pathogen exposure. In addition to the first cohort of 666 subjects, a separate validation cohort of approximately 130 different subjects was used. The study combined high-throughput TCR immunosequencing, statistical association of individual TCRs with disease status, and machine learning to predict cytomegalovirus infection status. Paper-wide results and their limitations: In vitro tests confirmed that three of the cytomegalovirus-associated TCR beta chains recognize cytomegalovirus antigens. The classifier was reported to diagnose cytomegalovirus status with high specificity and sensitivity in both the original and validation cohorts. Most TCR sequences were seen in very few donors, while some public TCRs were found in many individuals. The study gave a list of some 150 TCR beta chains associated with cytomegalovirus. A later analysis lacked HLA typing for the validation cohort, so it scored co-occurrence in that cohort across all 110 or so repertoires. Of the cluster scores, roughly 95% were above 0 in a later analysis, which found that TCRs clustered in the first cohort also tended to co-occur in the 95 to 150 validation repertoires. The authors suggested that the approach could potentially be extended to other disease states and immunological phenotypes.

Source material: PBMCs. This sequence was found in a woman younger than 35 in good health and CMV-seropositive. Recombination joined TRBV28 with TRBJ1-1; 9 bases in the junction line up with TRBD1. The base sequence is TGTGCCAGCAGTCCCCCCGTGAGACAGGGGGATGGAGCTTTCTTT. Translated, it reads CASSPPVRQGDGAFF. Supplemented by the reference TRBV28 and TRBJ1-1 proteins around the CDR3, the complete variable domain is DVKVTQSSRYLVKRTGEKVFLECVQDMDHENMFWYRQDPGLGLRLIYFSYDVKMKEKGDIPEGYSVSREKKERFSLILESASTNQTSMYLCASSPPVRQGDGAFFGQGTRLTVV.